This T cell receptor beta chain derives from a study of shared clonotypes between healthy human individuals. Overall study results and limits: Relative to their counterparts shared across all four donors, non-shared clonotypes exhibited diminished generation probabilities. Rarefaction gave evidence that sorted-subset sequencing remained incomplete despite large depth.

About this clone itself: No antigen is known for it.

Measured with immunoSEQ multiplex PCR; TCRdb has only the in-frame clones, and not every one. Seen here are roughly 1,500,000 clones, under 99% observed once, and the top ten hold about 0.45%. CDR1 and CDR2 (germline): SQVTM, ANQGSEA. There are 16 residues in the CDR3. Trimming took off 4 bases at V and 1 base at J, with 14 bases between the two ends. Donors, healthy HIV-negative adults, lacked recent acute infections or vaccinations. Donors comprised only Caucasian adults living in Nashville, Tennessee. The J gene is TRBJ2-6, the V gene TRBV29-1, with D maybe TRBD2 (6 bases). This clonotype originated in a man aged 30 to 39 in good health. Source material: naive CD4+ T cells sorted from blood. Subset denoted: CD45RA+ positively selected. The chain's CDR3 is CSVGNAGISGANVLTF. DNA for the CDR3: TGCAGCGTTGGGAATGCGGGAATATCTGGGGCCAACGTCCTGACTTTC.